These 30 T cell receptor beta chains were sequenced from one sample in a study of cytomegalovirus exposure and HLA in healthy donors. Both 60 Vbeta primers and 13 Jbeta primers went into the PCR. Clones were read by immunoSEQ multiplex PCR, and TCRdb kept only the in-frame ones, dropping some. This sample has fewer than 150,000 clones, with about 72% found just once. Material for sequencing was PBMCs. These receptors came from a man aged 50-59 years in good health and CMV-seropositive.

The genes are TRBV28 and TRBJ1-4; D uncertain. CDR1 MDHEN and CDR2 SYDVKM come from the germline V gene. This CDR3 contains 11 residues. Deletions cut 2 bases from V and 8 bases from J, with 3 bases between. The CDR3 loop is CASSLSEKLFF. CDR3 nucleotides: TGTGCCAGCAGTTTAAGCGAAAAACTGTTTTTT.

The rearrangement links TRBV5-1 to TRBJ1-2, with 8 bases fitting TRBD1. The CDR3 totals 14 residues. Germline V gives CDR1 SGHRS, CDR2 YFSETQ. J was trimmed by 7 bases and V by 0 bases; bases with no gene match: 5. CDR3 amino acids: CASSLEGQGSGYTF. DNA of the CDR3: TGCGCCAGCAGCTTGGAAGGACAGGGTAGTGGCTACACCTTC.

Only one count was recorded for this clone. This sample includes further DNA sequences coding for the same CDR3. This sequence joins TRBV28 and TRBJ1-2, with D hard to call. The CDR3 consists of 13 residues. The V end was cut by 5 bases, the J end by 1 base, with 8 bases between. Germline CDR1 and CDR2: MDHEN and SYDVKM. The chain's CDR3 is CASSLRINYGYTF. DNA of the CDR3: TGTGCCAGCAGTCTGAGAATTAACTATGGCTACACCTTC.

This clone was seen a single time. The rearrangement links TRBV10-3 to TRBJ2-2, with TRBD2 matching over 8 bases. The V segment lost 7 bases and the J segment 0 bases; nucleotides outside the gene matches: 7. Germline-derived CDR1 and CDR2 are ENHRY and SYGVKD. The CDR3 contains 16 residues. The CDR3 loop reads CAITGSGGANTGELFF. Here the CDR3 DNA reads TGTGCCATCACGGGGAGCGGGGGAGCGAACACCGGGGAGCTGTTTTTT.

This sequence joins TRBV5-1 and TRBJ2-5; TRBD2 matches 7 bases. There are 15 residues in the CDR3. The V gene's germline CDR1 is SGHRS and CDR2 YFSETQ. Trimming at V came to 6 bases and at J to 2 bases, leaving 10 bases not matched to a gene. CDR3 protein: CASTQTGTKQETQYF. CDR3 nucleotides: TGCGCCAGCACACAAACCGGGACTAAACAAGAGACCCAGTACTTC.

This chain uses TRBV5-4 with TRBJ1-2; tentatively, D is TRBD1 (5 bases). CDR1 SGHNT and CDR2 YYREEE come from the germline V gene (reference sequence). This CDR3 is 14 amino acids long. Trimming pared 5 bases from V and 5 bases from J, leaving 16 bases between. The CDR3 spells CASRPQGGKYGYTF. DNA of the CDR3: TGTGCCAGCAGGCCCCAGGGCGGAAAATATGGCTACACCTTC.

The chain links TRBV5-4 to TRBJ1-5; D remains unclear. The CDR3 is 14 residues long. The V and J ends lost 4 bases and 3 bases respectively, with 11 bases between them. The germline gives CDR1 SGHNT, CDR2 YYREEE (reference sequence). The CDR3 DNA reads TGTGCCAGCAGCCCCGGACTTGACAATCAGCCCCAGCATTTT. This translates into CASSPGLDNQPQHF.

The chain couples TRBV18 to TRBJ2-5; D unresolved. The germline V and J ends were trimmed by 6 bases and 3 bases, with 11 bases remaining between them. This CDR3 has 13 residues. Per the germline V gene, CDR1 is KGHSH and CDR2 is LQKENI. CDR3 in amino acids: CASSRQVEETQYF. In nucleotides, the CDR3 is TGTGCCAGCTCCCGGCAGGTCGAAGAGACCCAGTACTTC.

This clone has only a few counts. The V call is TRBV29-1, the J call TRBJ1-3; the D is unclear. Germline CDR1 and CDR2: SQVTM and ANQGSEA. Trimming removed 0 bases at V and 3 bases at J, with 6 bases between. This CDR3 spans 13 amino acids. The CDR3: CSVEDPVGNTIYF. CDR3 nucleotides: TGCAGCGTTGAAGACCCAGTTGGAAACACCATATATTTT.

This clone occurred once. The V and J genes are TRBV30 and TRBJ2-2; 11 bases are a match to TRBD2. CDR1 is GTSNPN and CDR2 is SVGIG in the germline V gene (reference sequence). The trim removed 5 bases at V and 1 base at J, leaving 6 bases unmatched. The length of the CDR3 is 16 residues. The CDR3 nucleotides are TGTGCCTGGGGGGAGGGGACTAGCGGGAACACCGGGGAGCTGTTTTTT. Encoded protein: CAWGEGTSGNTGELFF.

The chain has TRBV10-3 and TRBJ1-6; 7 positions agree with TRBD1. Germline V gene sequence: CDR1 ENHRY, CDR2 SYGVKD. The CDR3 spans 13 residues. Trimming took 6 bases from V and 7 from J; bases not matched to a gene: 3. CDR3 amino acids: CAIRRQGNSPLHF. The CDR3 nucleotides read TGTGCCATCAGAAGACAGGGAAATTCACCCCTCCACTTT.

This clone was observed a handful of times. CDR3 DNA sequence: TGCAGCATCGGACAGGGGGTGAAGTATGAGACCCAGTACTTC. This gives the protein CSIGQGVKYETQYF. The gene calls are TRBV29-1 and TRBJ2-5, with TRBD1 matching over 10 bases. V shed 8 bases, J shed 5 bases, and the junction held 11 bases outside the gene matches. Per germline, CDR1 SQVTM and CDR2 ANQGSEA. This CDR3 contains 14 residues. The full variable domain, its missing parts supplied by reference TRBV29-1 and TRBJ2-5, is SAVISQKPSRDICQRGTSLTIQCQVDSQVTMMFWYRQQPGQSLTLIATANQGSEATYESGFVIDKFPISRPNLTFSTLTVSNMSPEDSSIYLCSIGQGVKYETQYFGPGTRLLVL.

This chain connects TRBV11-2 to TRBJ1-3; no definite D call. Germline V gives CDR1 SGHAT, CDR2 FQNNGV. The length of the CDR3 is 15 residues. The V end was cut by 7 bases, the J end by 1 base, with 14 bases between. As DNA, the CDR3 is TGTGCCAGCACCTCCCCCGGGTCATCTGGAAACACCATATATTTT. It specifies CASTSPGSSGNTIYF.

The table lists this clone with a few counts. V and J are TRBV4-3 and TRBJ1-1; a possible D gene is TRBD1 (6 bases). CDR3 length: 13 residues. CDR1 LGHNA and CDR2 YSLEER come from the germline V gene. Trimming removed 0 bases at V and 7 bases at J, with 9 bases between. The CDR3 DNA reads TGCGCCAGCAGCCAAGACAGGGGAATTGAAGCTTTCTTT. Amino acids: CASSQDRGIEAFF.

The chain combines TRBV10-1 with TRBJ2-5, with 7 bases lining up with TRBD2. Per germline, CDR1 WNHNN and CDR2 SYGVQD (reference sequence). The CDR3 is 14 amino acids. V trimming: 3 bases; J trimming: 4 bases; junction bases outside the gene matches: 5. The CDR3 is CASSDGSGAETQYF. DNA of the CDR3: TGCGCCAGCAGTGACGGCAGCGGGGCAGAGACCCAGTACTTC.

The chain combines TRBV7-2 with TRBJ2-5; 7 bases fit TRBD2. The CDR3 length is 17 residues. Germline V CDR1 and CDR2: SGHTA, FQGNSA. J was trimmed by 4 bases and V by 1 base; bases with no gene match: 12. CDR3 nucleotide sequence: TGTGCCAGCAGCTTAGGGGTACGCGGGAGAGGAGGAGAGACCCAGTACTTC. It is translated as CASSLGVRGRGGETQYF.

The rearrangement links TRBV18 to TRBJ2-2, with 10 bases that match TRBD1. The V and J ends lost 4 bases and 2 bases, in that order; junction bases with no gene match: 1. CDR3 length equals 15 residues. Germline CDR1 KGHSH, CDR2 LQKENI. As DNA, the CDR3 is TGTGCCAGCTCACGGACAGGGGGTAACACCGGGGAGCTGTTTTTT. It is translated as CASSRTGGNTGELFF.

The count of this clone is one. This rearrangement joins TRBV5-1 to TRBJ2-7; D is possibly TRBD2 (5 bases). Germline assignment: CDR1 SGHRS and CDR2 YFSETQ. The CDR3 contains 14 residues. The V end lost 4 bases, the J end lost 9 bases, and 20 bases lay between the germline ends. CDR3 amino acids: CASSPGMGSTVQYF. The CDR3 nucleotides read TGCGCCAGCAGCCCGGGGATGGGGTCTACTGTGCAGTACTTC.

The chain recombines TRBV5-1 with TRBJ2-1; TRBD2 matches at 10 bases. CDR3 length equals 17 residues. Germline CDR1 is SGHRS and CDR2 is YFSETQ. V was clipped by 0 bases and J by 8 bases; unmatched bases: 11. CDR3 residues: CASSLGLAGSSFDEQFF. The CDR3 bases are TGCGCCAGCAGCTTGGGACTAGCGGGTTCTTCCTTCGATGAGCAGTTCTTC.

The chain employs TRBV18 and TRBJ2-5, with 9 bases that match TRBD2. V shed 6 bases, J shed 6 bases, and the junction held 14 bases outside the gene matches. CDR1 is KGHSH and CDR2 is LQKENI in the germline V gene. This CDR3 has 16 residues. The CDR3 here is CASSPGTSGHAKTQYF. As DNA, the CDR3 is TGTGCCAGCTCCCCCGGTACTAGCGGGCATGCGAAGACCCAGTACTTC.

This clone was recorded only once. The chain joins TRBV30 to TRBJ2-7, with 7 bases identical to TRBD2. This CDR3 region has 12 residues. Germline V gene lookup returns CDR1 GTSNPN and CDR2 SVGIG (reference sequence). The trim removed 0 bases at V and 9 bases at J, leaving 5 bases unmatched. The CDR3 spells CAWSVPGGGQYF. The DNA for the CDR3 is TGTGCCTGGAGTGTCCCGGGGGGAGGGCAGTACTTC.

This chain connects TRBV30 to TRBJ1-4, with 8 bases aligning to TRBD1. The trim removed 1 base at V and 7 bases at J, leaving 8 bases unmatched. This CDR3 has 15 residues. CDR1 and CDR2 (germline): GTSNPN, SVGIG (reference sequence). CDR3 loop: CAWSARQGRAEKLFF. The CDR3 DNA reads as TGTGCCTGGAGTGCACGACAGGGGAGGGCTGAAAAACTGTTTTTT.

The chain uses TRBV18 and TRBJ2-1; 7 bases line up with TRBD1. This CDR3 spans 16 amino acids. V lost 2 bases, J lost 5 bases, and 9 bases stayed unmatched. Germline CDR1 and CDR2: KGHSH and LQKENI. The DNA for the CDR3 is TGTGCCAGCTCACCAGAGAGGGGGCTGCTGCACAATGAGCAGTTCTTC. Residues: CASSPERGLLHNEQFF.

This chain connects TRBV7-8 to TRBJ1-5; D perhaps matches TRBD1 (5 bases). V gave up 2 bases and J gave up 2 bases, with 13 bases separating them. Germline V gene sequence: CDR1 SGHVS, CDR2 FQNEAQ. This CDR3 has 16 amino acids. The CDR3 nucleotides read TGTGCCAGCAGCTTATCCTCTCCGGGGGGCAATCAGCCCCAGCATTTT. Its translation: CASSLSSPGGNQPQHF.

This clone appeared once. The rearrangement uses TRBV7-6 and TRBJ2-5, with 9 bases aligning to TRBD1. CDR1 SGHVS and CDR2 FNYEAQ come from the germline V gene. The CDR3 contains 15 residues. Losses at the gene ends were 5 bases for V and 5 bases for J; bases not matched to a gene: 9. The CDR3 spells CASSPRTGEAETQYF. The CDR3 DNA reads as TGTGCCAGCAGCCCACGGACAGGGGAGGCGGAGACCCAGTACTTC.

As DNA, the CDR3 is TGTGCCTGCCGGAGATTGGTCGGCTCTGGAAACACCATATATTTT. This encodes CACRRLVGSGNTIYF. The chain has TRBV19 and TRBJ1-3; D is ambiguous. Trimming shortened V by 11 bases and J by 0 bases, and 17 bases separated the two germline ends. This CDR3 contains 15 residues. Looked up from germline, CDR1 is LNHDA and CDR2 is SQIVND (reference sequence). Full variable domain (outside the CDR3, taken from reference TRBV19 and TRBJ1-3): DGGITQSPKYLFRKEGQNVTLSCEQNLNHDAMYWYRQDPGQGLRLIYYSQIVNDFQKGDIAEGYSVSREKKESFPLTVTSAQKNPTAFYLCACRRLVGSGNTIYFGEGSWLTVV.

The chain is built from TRBV9 and TRBJ2-2; TRBD1 aligns across 7 bases. The CDR3 is made up of 15 amino acids. J gave up 3 bases and V 5 bases, and 7 bases lay outside the gene matches. Germline CDR1 and CDR2: SGDLS and YYNGEE. In DNA form, the CDR3 reads TGTGCCAGCAGACCAAGCACAGGGGACACCGGGGAGCTGTTTTTT. This translates into CASRPSTGDTGELFF.

The chain joins TRBV4-1 to TRBJ1-1; D call uncertain. This CDR3 spans 13 amino acids. The V gene's germline CDR1 is MGHRA and CDR2 YSYEKL. V was trimmed by 0 bases and J by 10 bases, leaving 12 bases between them. CDR3 DNA: TGCGCCAGCAGCCAAGAATTCGTGGCACCAGCTTTCTTT. Translating it yields CASSQEFVAPAFF.

Here the CDR3 reads CASSALGEVGQPQHF. In nucleotides, the CDR3 is TGTGCCAGCAGCGCGCTAGGGGAGGTTGGACAGCCCCAGCATTTT. V usage is TRBV7-2 and J usage is TRBJ1-5; D possibly corresponds to TRBD1 (5 bases). V dropped 5 bases and J dropped 7 bases, with 18 bases sitting between them. The CDR3 extends over 15 amino acids. Germline CDR1 SGHTA, CDR2 FQGNSA.

The chain has TRBV30 and TRBJ2-1; no clear D. Per the germline V gene, CDR1 is GTSNPN and CDR2 is SVGIG (reference sequence). The CDR3 runs to 15 residues. V dropped 5 bases and J dropped 7 bases, with 21 bases sitting between them. Here the CDR3 DNA reads TGTGCCTGGTCTCGCCTTAGTGGGCCTGGGAATGAGCAGTTCTTC. Amino acid sequence: CAWSRLSGPGNEQFF.